The source of this T cell receptor (beta chain) is a study of CD8+ T cells in alopecia areata. About the study: Treatment comprised oral tofacitinib, 5 to 10 mg twice daily, in treated patients.

Remarks on this clone: Its cognate antigen is unknown.

The germline gives CDR1 LNHDA, CDR2 SQIVND (reference sequence). The CDR3 consists of 19 residues. Trimming cost V 5 bases and J 1 base; bases outside gene matches: 14. General study points: Within the top 100, expanded CD8+ clones significantly decreased with tofacitinib, as did scalp clonality. In scalp and blood during tofacitinib, many expanded lesional clones persisted. Affected lesional scalp, above all in alopecia totalis/universalis, was more clonal than normal scalp.

Treatment given: oral pan-JAK inhibitor, 5-10 mg twice daily. Following extraction, RNA underwent reverse transcription to cDNA, which served as the sequencing template. Assay used: immunoSEQ multiplex PCR; TCRdb lists only in-frame clones, some missing. The data contain 200,000 to 250,000 clones, less than 65% of them singletons. V usage is TRBV19 and J usage is TRBJ2-6; 7 bases fit TRBD1. The starting material was CD4+ T cells sorted from blood, obtained at week 4, from a patient treated with tofacitinib. The TCR sequence derives from a human donor with alopecia areata. The CDR3 loop is CASSARQGIIGSGANVLTF. The CDR3, as DNA: TGTGCCAGTAGTGCAAGACAGGGAATTATAGGGTCTGGGGCCAACGTCCTGACTTTC.